This T cell receptor beta chain emerged from a study of cytomegalovirus exposure and HLA in healthy donors. As for the study in general: Earlier sequencing of some 170 million T cells yielded roughly 120 million unique TCR beta sequences.

The V gene's germline CDR1 is MNHEY and CDR2 SMNVEV (reference sequence). The germline V and J ends were trimmed by 6 bases and 1 base, with 16 bases remaining between them. The CDR3 is 15 amino acids. With respect to this clone: Its antigen is as yet unknown.

The donors, nominally healthy at sampling, likely had unrecorded immune exposures. Notes on the study in general: A few chains linked to CMV were shown in vitro to be specific for CMV antigens. Earlier results showed most TCR beta V segments being productive about 87% or about 30% of the time.

Primers included in the PCR were 60 Vbeta and 13 Jbeta primers. Libraries were prepared by immunoSEQ multiplex PCR; TCRdb keeps only in-frame clonotypes and omits some of them. The sample has some 130,000 clones; roughly 70% are singletons. This receptor was taken from a middle-aged man in good health and CMV-seronegative. J is TRBJ2-7 and V is TRBV27; D unresolved. Sequencing used PBMCs. As DNA, the CDR3 is TGTGCCAGCAGCATCACAATGGCAGGTTCCTACGAGCAGTACTTC. Translation: CASSITMAGSYEQYF.